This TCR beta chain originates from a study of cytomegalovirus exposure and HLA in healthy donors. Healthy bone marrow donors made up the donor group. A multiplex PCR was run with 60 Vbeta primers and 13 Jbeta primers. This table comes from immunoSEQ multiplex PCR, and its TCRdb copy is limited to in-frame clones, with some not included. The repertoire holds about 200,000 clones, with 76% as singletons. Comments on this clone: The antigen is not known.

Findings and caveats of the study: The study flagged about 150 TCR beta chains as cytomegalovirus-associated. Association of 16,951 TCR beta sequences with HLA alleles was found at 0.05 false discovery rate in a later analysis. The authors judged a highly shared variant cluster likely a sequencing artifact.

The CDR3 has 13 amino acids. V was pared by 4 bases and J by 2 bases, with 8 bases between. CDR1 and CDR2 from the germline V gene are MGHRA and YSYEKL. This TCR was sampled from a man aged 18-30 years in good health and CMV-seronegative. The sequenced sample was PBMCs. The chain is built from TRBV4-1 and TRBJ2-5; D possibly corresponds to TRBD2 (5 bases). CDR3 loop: CASSRGRQETQYF. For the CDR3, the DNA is TGCGCCAGCAGCCGCGGGCGTCAAGAGACCCAGTACTTC.